A selection of T cell receptor beta chains follows, all from one sample in a study of human thymus T cells. Sequenced by immunoSEQ multiplex PCR; TCRdb stores in-frame clones only, minus some. Among 45,000 to 75,000 clones, around 94% were seen once, and the ten largest hold approximately 5.9%. Sequencing input: blood. These receptors were taken from a boy younger than two with a congenital heart defect but otherwise immunologically healthy. Both conserved end residues are part of each CDR3. A D gene is named only where the DNA matches it firmly. Only some rows state a clone size, as once, few, many or a class for expanded clones.

v_gene	abundance	d_gene	j_gene	CDR3nt	CDR3aa
TRBV28	NA	NA	TRBJ1-3	TGTGCCAGCAGTTTATCCGCCTCTGGAAACACCATATATTTT	CASSLSASGNTIYF
TRBV28	NA	NA	TRBJ1-2	TGTGCCAGCAGCCTCGACAGCTATGGCTACACCTTC	CASSLDSYGYTF
TRBV15	NA	TRBD2	TRBJ2-7	TGTGCCACCAGCAGAGGTCAGGGAGTGCCGGGACTAGCGGGAGTGTATCTTTTTTACGAGCAGTACTTC	CATSRGQGVPGLAGVYLFYEQYF
TRBV6-6	NA	NA	TRBJ1-5	TGTGCCAGCAGCCCCGGACATAGCAATCAGCCCCAGCATTTT	CASSPGHSNQPQHF
TRBV13	once	NA	TRBJ2-4	TGTGCCAGCAGCCTGGGGACACTAGCCAAAAACATTCAGTACTTC	CASSLGTLAKNIQYF
TRBV28	NA	NA	TRBJ2-7	TGTGCCAGCCGCAGTCAAATAGGCGGAAACTCCTACGAGCAGTACTTC	CASRSQIGGNSYEQYF
TRBV7-6	NA	TRBD1	TRBJ2-2	TGTGCCAGCAGCTTACAGGGACAGGGGTCCGGGGAGCTGTTTTTT	CASSLQGQGSGELFF
TRBV25-1	NA	NA	TRBJ1-2	TGTGCCAGCAGTGAGTATAGGAATGGCTACACCTTC	CASSEYRNGYTF
TRBV4-2	NA	TRBD1	TRBJ2-7	TGTGCCAGCAGCCGACAGGGCTCCGAGCAGTACTTC	CASSRQGSEQYF
TRBV28	NA	NA	TRBJ2-1	TGTGCCAGCAGTTCGTACAATGAGCAGTTCTTC	CASSSYNEQFF
TRBV5-6	NA	NA	TRBJ1-1	TGTGCCAGCAGCCGTGGTCGGGGGACCCTCGGGAACACTGAAGCTTTCTTT	CASSRGRGTLGNTEAFF
TRBV28	NA	NA	TRBJ2-7	TGTGCCAGCAGTTTAAGCGCGAGGGGAGCCCTACCCTACGAGCAGTACTTC	CASSLSARGALPYEQYF
TRBV7-9	NA	NA	TRBJ2-1	TGTGCCAGCAGCTTGGGCCAGGGGTCCTACAATGAGCAGTTCTTC	CASSLGQGSYNEQFF
TRBV12-5	NA	NA	TRBJ2-5	TGTGCCGGGGTCGGGGGCAGGGGACCCTCTCAAGAGACCCAGTACTTC	CAGVGGRGPSQETQYF
TRBV10-2	NA	NA	TRBJ1-2	TGCGCCAGCAGCCAGAGGACTTGGACAAACTATGGCTACACCTTC	CASSQRTWTNYGYTF
TRBV7-2	NA	NA	TRBJ2-7	TGTGCCAGCAGCTTAGCTGTAAACTACGAGCAGTACTTC	CASSLAVNYEQYF
TRBV7-8	NA	TRBD2	TRBJ2-3	TGTGCCAGCAGCTTGTACCGATTGGGACTAGCGGAGAGAGATACGCAGTATTTT	CASSLYRLGLAERDTQYF
TRBV4-2	NA	NA	TRBJ2-3	TGTGCCAGCAGCCAAGAGAATTCGGGCACAGATACGCAGTATTTT	CASSQENSGTDTQYF
TRBV5-6	NA	NA	TRBJ2-3	TGTGCCAGCAGCCCAAGCCACCTCCCAGATACGCAGTATTTT	CASSPSHLPDTQYF
TRBV6-1	NA	TRBD1	TRBJ2-7	TGTGCCAGCAGTGAATGGGGACAGGGGGAATACGAGCAGTACTTC	CASSEWGQGEYEQYF
TRBV7-2	NA	NA	TRBJ2-3	TGTGCCAGCAGCTTAGCGCCCCCGCCGGCTAGCTATACGCAGTATTTT	CASSLAPPPASYTQYF
TRBV5-1	once	NA	TRBJ2-1	TGCGCCAGCAGCGCCAGACAGACCTCCTACAATGAGCAGTTCTTC	CASSARQTSYNEQFF
TRBV6-5	NA	NA	TRBJ2-5	TGTGCCAGCAGCCCCTGGGCAAAGCAAGAGACCCAGTACTTC	CASSPWAKQETQYF
TRBV4-2	NA	TRBD1	TRBJ2-1	TGTGCCAGCAGCCAACCAAGGCCCGGGACAGGAGGTGAGCAGTTCTTC	CASSQPRPGTGGEQFF
TRBV6-1	NA	TRBD1	TRBJ2-7	TGTGCCAGCAGGTGGCAGGGGGCTTTATACGAGCAGTACTTC	CASRWQGALYEQYF
TRBV5-1	NA	NA	TRBJ2-3	TGCGCCAGCAGCTTGATGGGACCGGGCACAGATACGCAGTATTTT	CASSLMGPGTDTQYF
TRBV6-1	NA	NA	TRBJ2-3	TGTGCCAGCAGTGAAGCGCTTCCGGGGCTGGCGCAGTATTTT	CASSEALPGLAQYF
TRBV28	NA	NA	TRBJ2-5	TGTGCCAGCAGTCTGCGGATATCTCAAGAGACCCAGTACTTC	CASSLRISQETQYF
TRBV6-1	NA	NA	TRBJ1-2	TGTGCCAGCGGGGGACACGCTAACTATGGCTACACCTTC	CASGGHANYGYTF
TRBV7-9	NA	TRBD2	TRBJ2-3	TGTGCCAGCAGCTTAATTTGGCTAGCGGGGCGCACAGATACGCAGTATTTT	CASSLIWLAGRTDTQYF
TRBV2	NA	NA	TRBJ2-7	TGTGCCTTACAACCCGGACAGCCCTACGAGCAGTACTTC	CALQPGQPYEQYF
TRBV30	NA	NA	TRBJ1-2	TGTGCCTGGAGTCGGGGAAGGGGGTATAACTATGGCTACACCTTC	CAWSRGRGYNYGYTF
TRBV5-1	NA	NA	TRBJ1-1	TGCGCCAGCAGCTTGTGGTCCGGGGCCACTGAAGCTTTCTTT	CASSLWSGATEAFF
TRBV2	NA	NA	TRBJ1-5	TGTGCCAGCAGAGTGGATCAGCCCCAGCATTTT	CASRVDQPQHF
TRBV2	few	TRBD1	TRBJ1-2	TGTGCCAGCAGTGAAGGGACAGGGAATGGCTACACCTTC	CASSEGTGNGYTF
TRBV7-9	NA	NA	TRBJ1-4	TGTGCCAGCAGCCCCCAGAGAGAAAAACTGTTTTTT	CASSPQREKLFF
TRBV10-3	NA	TRBD2	TRBJ2-3	TGTGCCATCAGGCGGGAACCGGGACTAGCGGGAGATTCTAGCACAGATACGCAGTATTTT	CAIRREPGLAGDSSTDTQYF
TRBV5-1	once	TRBD2	TRBJ2-2	TGCGCCAGCAGCTTCAGCGGGGGTAACACCGGGGAGCTGTTTTTT	CASSFSGGNTGELFF
TRBV15	NA	TRBD2	TRBJ2-1	TGTGCCACCAGCAGAGACACAGACCTAAGCGGGAGAAGTGAGCAGTTCTTC	CATSRDTDLSGRSEQFF
TRBV4-2	once	TRBD2	TRBJ2-7	TGTGCCAGCAGCCAAGACCCACAGCGGGGGTACTCCTACGAGCAGTACTTC	CASSQDPQRGYSYEQYF
TRBV29-1	NA	NA	TRBJ2-7	TGCAGCGTTGAAGATTTAGGGGACGGCTACGAGCAGTACTTC	CSVEDLGDGYEQYF
TRBV5-1	NA	NA	TRBJ1-5	TGCGCCAGCAGCTTTGTCGGGGGAGGGCCCCAGCATTTT	CASSFVGGGPQHF
TRBV10-3	NA	TRBD2	TRBJ2-3	TGTGCCATCAGTGATGTTATTCAGCGGGAGGGGGAAGATACGCAGTATTTT	CAISDVIQREGEDTQYF
TRBV19	NA	TRBD2	TRBJ2-2	TGTGCCAGTATGAGACTAGCGGGTATCACCGGGGAGCTGTTTTTT	CASMRLAGITGELFF
TRBV11-2	NA	TRBD2	TRBJ2-7	TGTGCCAGCAACCCCGAAGGCGGGAGGGCCCACGAGCAGTACTTC	CASNPEGGRAHEQYF
TRBV9	NA	NA	TRBJ2-1	TGTGCCAGCAGCCCCGGGAACCTCCGCTACAATGAGCAGTTCTTC	CASSPGNLRYNEQFF
TRBV11-1	NA	TRBD2	TRBJ2-1	TGTGCCAGCAGCCCGGGACTAGCGTGGGGTGAGCAGTTCTTC	CASSPGLAWGEQFF
TRBV7-9	NA	NA	TRBJ2-3	TGTGCCAGCAGCTTAGTAGGTGGGGGCGACACAGATACGCAGTATTTT	CASSLVGGGDTDTQYF
TRBV19	NA	TRBD2	TRBJ2-7	TGTGCCAGTAGCACAACCTTAGCGGGAGGAGTCTCCTACGAGCAGTACTTC	CASSTTLAGGVSYEQYF
TRBV28	NA	NA	TRBJ2-1	TGTGCCAGCAGTGCCCCCCGGGACAAATACAATGAGCAGTTCTTC	CASSAPRDKYNEQFF
TRBV5-1	NA	TRBD2	TRBJ2-2	TGCGCCAGCAGCTTGGCGGGGACTAGCGGGAGCGTGGGCACCGGGGAGCTGTTTTTT	CASSLAGTSGSVGTGELFF
TRBV11-1	once	NA	TRBJ1-2	TGTGCCAGCAGCCTCCGGTGGGGCTCCTATGGCTACACCTTC	CASSLRWGSYGYTF